Presented here are 16 T cell receptor beta chains from one specimen sequenced in a study of prognosis after radiotherapy for stage I lung cancer. The study amplified the TCR beta CDR3 region from genomic DNA. This amplification was carried out by two rounds of multiplex PCR. The authors ran first-round PCR with primers specific to each TRBV and TRBJ gene. From the multiplex PCR reads, TCRdb called clonotypes with MiXCR, one entry per CDR3 protein. The sample consists of under 30,000 distinct CDR3 sequences, 30% to 40% of them appearing once. The specimen was PBMCs, collected before or after stereotactic body radiation therapy (not recorded which). The source is a donor older than 45 with non-small cell lung cancer.

On this clonotype itself: This may be a read error: a much more frequent sequence differs by one nucleotide. The chain is built from TRBV6-2 or TRBV6-3 and TRBJ1-1; a weak D match, TRBD1 (5 bases). Between the trimmed V and J ends, which lost 5 bases and 3 bases, there was a span of 10 bases. The CDR3 contains 13 residues. Germline V gene lookup returns CDR1 MNHEY and CDR2 SVGEGT. CDR3 amino acids: CASSKKGYTEAFF. DNA of the CDR3: TGTGCCAGCAGTAAAAAGGGGTACACTGAAGCTTTCTTT.

The chain links TRBV6-1 to TRBJ2-3, with 7 bases that match TRBD2. V shed 3 bases and J 1 base; nucleotides not matched to a gene: 13. The CDR3 sequence is 18 residues long. Germline-derived CDR1 and CDR2 are MNHNS and SASEGT. In DNA, the CDR3 is TGTGCCAGCAGTGATGGAGGTAGGACTAGACGCCGCACAGATACGCAGTATTTT. Translated, it gives CASSDGGRTRRRTDTQYF.

This clonotype occurred once. The junction and the germline gene differ at one end; a read error may be behind it. This chain joins TRBV6-1 and TRBJ1-6; TRBD1 is a possible D gene (5 bases). The length of the CDR3 is 16 residues. From germline, CDR1 is MNHNS and CDR2 SASEGT. This chain's CDR3 is CASSTAGTSSDSPLNF. The CDR3 DNA reads TGTGCCAGCAGTACCGCGGGGACGAGTTCCGATTCACCCCTCAACTTT.

In its sample, this clonotype was seen many times. The chain has TRBV5-6 and TRBJ1-2; possibly TRBD1 for D (6 bases). Trimming removed 2 bases from V and 3 bases from J, with 23 bases in between. CDR1 and CDR2 from the germline V gene are SGHDT and YYEEEE. The CDR3 is 18 amino acids. The CDR3 DNA sequence: TGTGCCAGCAGCTTACAGGCAGTGACAGGCGGCGAGTACTATGGCTACACCTTC. This encodes CASSLQAVTGGEYYGYTF.

This clonotype was seen many times. J is TRBJ2-1 and V is TRBV5-1; 8 nucleotides line up with TRBD1. V trimming: 0 bases; J trimming: 0 bases; junction bases outside the gene matches: 5. The CDR3 has 17 amino acids. CDR1 is SGHRS and CDR2 is YFSETQ in the germline V gene. The CDR3 DNA reads as TGCGCCAGCAGCTTGGGGACAGGGATCAGCTCCTACAATGAGCAGTTCTTC. Translating it yields CASSLGTGISSYNEQFF.

By sample fraction, this clonotype is medium-sized (0.01 to 0.1%). This chain connects TRBV6-2 or TRBV6-3 to TRBJ2-1; the D gene is possibly TRBD1 (5 bases). The ends were cut back, 2 bases at V and 9 bases at J, with 11 bases in the middle. The CDR3 loop spans 13 amino acids. Germline lookup yields CDR1 MNHEY and CDR2 SVGEGT. Here the CDR3 DNA reads TGTGCCAGCAGTTACGCCCAGGGTGCTGAGCAGTTCTTC. Translated: CASSYAQGAEQFF.

Details on this clonotype: This likely reflects a read error, since a far larger clone is one base away. The CDR3 DNA follows: TGTGCCACCAGAAGGAGAGCGCTACTTCCCCTCCACTTT. Translating gives CATRRRALLPLHF. The chain joins TRBV6-1 to TRBJ1-6; D is unresolved. Trimming removed 10 bases from V and 13 bases from J, with 20 bases in between. The CDR3 has 13 amino acids. Germline V gene data show CDR1 as MNHNS and CDR2 as SASEGT.

The chain links TRBV28 to TRBJ1-4, with no clear D. This CDR3 contains 15 residues. V was trimmed by 5 bases and J by 8 bases, leaving 18 bases between them. The germline gives CDR1 MDHEN, CDR2 SYDVKM. The CDR3 is CASSHPSLSGEKLFF. CDR3 DNA: TGTGCCAGCAGTCACCCCAGTTTGTCGGGCGAAAAACTGTTTTTT.

This clonotype occurred many times. The genes are TRBV7-2 and TRBJ1-5; D is uncertain. The CDR3 loop spans 14 amino acids. Germline V gene lookup returns CDR1 SGHTA and CDR2 FQGNSA. Between the trimmed V and J ends, which lost 5 bases and 4 bases, there was a span of 12 bases. CDR3 in DNA: TGTGCCAGCAGCCCCACCTTGGGGAATCAGCCCCAGCATTTT. It translates to CASSPTLGNQPQHF. Using reference TRBV7-2 and TRBJ1-5 for the parts outside the CDR3, the full variable domain is GAGVSQSPSNKVTEKGKDVELRCDPISGHTALYWYRQSLGQGLEFLIYFQGNSAPDKSGLPSDRFSAERTGGSVSTLTIQRTQQEDSAVYLCASSPTLGNQPQHFGDGTRLSIL.

This clonotype was seen many times. The rearrangement links TRBV6-1 to TRBJ1-1, with D maybe TRBD1 (5 bases). Germline loops: CDR1 MNHNS, CDR2 SASEGT. Trimming stripped 4 bases from V and 0 bases from J, with 9 bases between. The CDR3 is made up of 14 amino acids. The chain's CDR3 is CASSGQNLNTEAFF. The DNA for the CDR3 is TGTGCCAGCAGTGGACAGAATCTGAACACTGAAGCTTTCTTT.

In this sample, this clonotype turned up many times. The rearrangement joins TRBV5-6 to TRBJ1-4; tentative D call: TRBD1 (5 bases). CDR1 is SGHDT, CDR2 YYEEEE, per germline. V lost 1 base and J 7 bases, leaving 20 bases between the germline ends. This CDR3 has 17 residues. As DNA, the CDR3 is TGTGCCAGCAGCTTGAACATACCGGCAGGGCTGGGTGAAAAACTGTTTTTT. Translation gives CASSLNIPAGLGEKLFF.

This clonotype was recorded many times. The rearrangement links TRBV11-1 to TRBJ2-1, with D perhaps matching TRBD1 or TRBD2 (5 bases each). V was cut by 6 bases and J by 6 bases, with 18 bases left in between. The CDR3 runs 15 residues. Germline values: CDR1 SGHAT, CDR2 FQDESV (reference sequence). CDR3 residues: CASRLGVSLLNEQFF. DNA for the CDR3: TGTGCCAGCAGGTTGGGGGTGTCTTTACTCAATGAGCAGTTCTTC.

This clonotype occurred many times. The chain carries TRBV28 and TRBJ1-6; 9 nucleotides match TRBD1. The CDR3 totals 14 residues. V was clipped by 4 bases and J by 7 bases; unmatched bases: 2. Germline assignment: CDR1 MDHEN and CDR2 SYDVKM. DNA of the CDR3: TGTGCCAGCAGTTCCGGGACAGGGAATTCACCCCTCCACTTT. The encoded protein is CASSSGTGNSPLHF.

Points on this clonotype: One base separates it from a far larger clone, so it is likely a read error. The CDR3 DNA sequence: TGTGCCAGCATCCCTTGGGGGGGCAGTACTTCTAGGGCCAACGTCCTGACTTTC. Translating it yields CASIPWGGSTSRANVLTF. The V call is TRBV6-9, the J call TRBJ2-6; D might be TRBD2 (7 bases). The germline V gene has CDR1 MNHGY and CDR2 SVAAGI. The CDR3 spans 18 residues. Trimming shortened V by 7 bases and J by 5 bases, and 24 bases separated the two germline ends.

This clonotype was picked up many times. The chain employs TRBV18 and TRBJ2-5; D tentatively fits TRBD1 or TRBD2 (5 bases each). V was clipped by 3 bases and J by 1 base, with 9 bases between them. The germline gives CDR1 KGHSH, CDR2 LQKENI. The CDR3 consists of 14 residues. The chain's CDR3 is CASSPGTTQETQYF. CDR3 nucleotide sequence: TGTGCCAGCTCACCGGGGACGACCCAAGAGACCCAGTACTTC.

The sample holds one count of this clonotype. With a far larger clone one base away, a read error is the likely cause. The CDR3 here is CASSYGEENQYF. The CDR3 nucleotides read TGTGCCAGCAGTTACGGAGAAGAGAACCAGTACTTC. This rearrangement joins TRBV6-9 to TRBJ2-5; D is uncertain. The CDR3 extends over 12 amino acids. Germline V CDR1 and CDR2: MNHGY, SVAAGI.